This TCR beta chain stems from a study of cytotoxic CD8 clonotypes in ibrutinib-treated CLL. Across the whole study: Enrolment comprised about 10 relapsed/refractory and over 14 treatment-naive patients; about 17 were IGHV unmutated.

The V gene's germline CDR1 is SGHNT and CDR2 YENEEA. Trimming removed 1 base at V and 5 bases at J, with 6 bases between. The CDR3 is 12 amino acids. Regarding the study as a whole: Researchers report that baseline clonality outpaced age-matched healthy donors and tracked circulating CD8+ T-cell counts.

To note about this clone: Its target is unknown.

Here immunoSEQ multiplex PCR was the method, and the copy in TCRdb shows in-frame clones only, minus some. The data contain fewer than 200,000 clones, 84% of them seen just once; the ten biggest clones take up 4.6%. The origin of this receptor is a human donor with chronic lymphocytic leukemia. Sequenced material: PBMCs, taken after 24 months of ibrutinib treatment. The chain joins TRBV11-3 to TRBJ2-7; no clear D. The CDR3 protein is CASSLGPHEQYF. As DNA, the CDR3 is TGTGCCAGCAGCTTAGGGCCCCACGAGCAGTACTTC.